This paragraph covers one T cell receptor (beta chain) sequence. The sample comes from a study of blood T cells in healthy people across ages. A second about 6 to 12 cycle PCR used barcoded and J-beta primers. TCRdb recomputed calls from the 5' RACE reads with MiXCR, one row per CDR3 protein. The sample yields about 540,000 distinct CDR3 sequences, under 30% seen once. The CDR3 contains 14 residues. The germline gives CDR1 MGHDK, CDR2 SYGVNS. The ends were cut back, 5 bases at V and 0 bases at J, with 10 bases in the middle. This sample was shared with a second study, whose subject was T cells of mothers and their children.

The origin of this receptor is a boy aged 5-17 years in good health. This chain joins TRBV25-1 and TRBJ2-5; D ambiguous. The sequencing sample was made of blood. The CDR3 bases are TGTGCCAGCAGTTCCCGGGCGTACCAAGAGACCCAGTACTTC. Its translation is CASSSRAYQETQYF. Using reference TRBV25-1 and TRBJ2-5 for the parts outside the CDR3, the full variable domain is EADIYQTPRYLVIGTGKKITLECSQTMGHDKMYWYQQDPGMELHLIHYSYGVNSTEKGDLSSESTVSRIRTEHFPLTLESARPSHTSQYLCASSSRAYQETQYFGPGTRLLVL.